Below are 2 T cell receptor beta chains sequenced from a single sample in a study of glioma-infiltrating T cells after dendritic cell vaccination. Clones were read by immunoSEQ multiplex PCR, and TCRdb kept only the in-frame ones, dropping some. This sample has under 40,000 clones, with 90% found just once. Sample: blood, taken before dendritic cell vaccination. The receptor source for this set is a human donor with glioblastoma.

J is TRBJ2-2 and V is TRBV6-4; D is unclear. Trimming took 3 bases from V and 0 from J, leaving 5 bases between them. Per germline, CDR1 MRHNA and CDR2 SNTAGT. This CDR3 comprises 14 residues. This chain's CDR3 is CASSEQANTGELFF. The CDR3 bases are TGTGCCAGCAGTGAGCAGGCGAACACCGGGGAGCTGTTTTTT.

V is TRBV18 and J is TRBJ2-3; 12 nucleotides agree with TRBD1. Germline CDR1 KGHSH, CDR2 LQKENI. The ends lost 4 bases at V and 5 bases at J; junction bases unmatched: 4. This CDR3 is built from 15 residues. The CDR3 DNA reads TGTGCCAGCTCACTCGGGACAGGGGGCAGAGATACGCAGTATTTT. Its protein product is CASSLGTGGRDTQYF.